The 13 T cell receptor beta chains below all came from one sample that was sequenced in a study of shared clonotypes between healthy human individuals. TCRdb's copy holds only in-frame clones and misses some; the assay was immunoSEQ multiplex PCR. The data show 2 million to 2.5 million clones, approximately 93% seen once. The specimen sequenced was naive CD4+ T cells from PBMCs. The sample's subset: CD45RA+ positively selected. The receptors come from a man aged 18 to 35 in good health. Some clones in this sample may be carry-over from other donors' samples.

As DNA, the CDR3 is TGCGCCAGCAGCCCCGTCCGGGCGAGGGGGGAGCCCTACGAGCAGTACTTC. Encoded protein: CASSPVRARGEPYEQYF. This rearrangement joins TRBV4-1 to TRBJ2-7, with D perhaps being TRBD1 or TRBD2 (6 bases each). V was clipped by 4 bases and J by 2 bases, with 21 bases between them. This CDR3 spans 17 amino acids. Germline lookup yields CDR1 MGHRA and CDR2 YSYEKL.

V is TRBV5-1 and J is TRBJ2-7; D uncertain. The CDR3 sequence is 13 residues long. Looked up from germline, CDR1 is SGHRS and CDR2 is YFSETQ. V shed 3 bases and J shed 3 bases, with 10 bases lying between them. In DNA form, the CDR3 reads TGCGCCAGCAGCTCTAACACCAACTACGAGCAGTACTTC. This encodes CASSSNTNYEQYF.

In nucleotides, the CDR3 is TGTGCCTGGAGTCCCCTGGGACGTGCTTTCTTT. Translating it yields CAWSPLGRAFF. The genes are TRBV30 and TRBJ1-1; D perhaps matches TRBD1 (5 bases). The CDR3 loop spans 11 amino acids. Germline V gene data show CDR1 as GTSNPN and CDR2 as SVGIG (reference sequence). V dropped 2 bases and J dropped 11 bases, with 12 bases sitting between them.

In this sample, this clone turned up once. The DNA for the CDR3 is TGTGCCAGCAGCTTAGGACGGGACAGGGAGCATGAGCAGTTCTTC. Its protein product is CASSLGRDREHEQFF. The chain joins TRBV11-2 to TRBJ2-1; 9 positions match TRBD1. CDR1 and CDR2 from the germline V gene are SGHAT and FQNNGV. V shed 1 base and J 8 bases; nucleotides not matched to a gene: 6. The CDR3 contains 15 residues.

The V call is TRBV5-1, the J call TRBJ1-3, with D possibly TRBD1 on 6 matching bases. Trimming took off 1 base at V and 4 bases at J, with 12 bases between the two ends. The CDR3 contains 15 residues. The germline V gene encodes CDR1 SGHRS and CDR2 YFSETQ. The CDR3 nucleotides are TGCGCCAGCAGCTTGAATGGGGGCACAGGAAACACCATATATTTT. Translation gives CASSLNGGTGNTIYF.

The chain has TRBV11-1 and TRBJ2-7; 7 bases are shared with TRBD2. There are 13 residues in the CDR3. J was trimmed by 3 bases and V by 4 bases; bases with no gene match: 3. Germline V gene lookup returns CDR1 SGHAT and CDR2 FQDESV (reference sequence). The CDR3 bases are TGTGCCAGCAGCTCTGGACTAGGCTACGAGCAGTACTTC. Amino acid sequence: CASSSGLGYEQYF.

The DNA for the CDR3 is TGTGCCAGCAAGCTCGAGGAGTATCCCTACAATGAGCAGTTCTTC. This sequence encodes CASKLEEYPYNEQFF. This chain links TRBV6-6 with TRBJ2-1; D gene unclear. With 7 bases removed from V and 2 bases from J, the gap between germline ends came to 15 bases. Germline loops: CDR1 MNHNY, CDR2 SVGAGI (reference sequence). This CDR3 spans 15 amino acids.

The chain is built from TRBV10-1 and TRBJ2-2, with 11 bases identical to TRBD1. The CDR3 extends over 16 amino acids. V dropped 5 bases and J dropped 7; count of bases not matched to a gene: 9. Germline lookup yields CDR1 WNHNN and CDR2 SYGVQD (reference sequence). CDR3 nucleotide sequence: TGCGCCAGCAGTAAGAGGACAGGGGGCGCCGGCGGGGAGCTGTTTTTT. It encodes CASSKRTGGAGGELFF.

For the CDR3, the DNA is TGTGCCAGCAGCCCCGTCCGTCGGCGCGGAAACACCATATATTTT. It is translated as CASSPVRRRGNTIYF. The V call is TRBV7-2, the J call TRBJ1-3; D remains ambiguous. There are 15 residues in the CDR3. V was shortened by 5 bases and J by 4 bases, with 15 bases between the two germline ends. Germline-derived CDR1 and CDR2 are SGHTA and FQGNSA.

The genes are TRBV15 and TRBJ1-2; 7 bases are shared with TRBD1. Germline CDR1 LNHNV, CDR2 YYDKDF (reference sequence). The CDR3 spans 15 residues. J lost 0 bases, V lost 3 bases, and 4 bases had no gene match. The CDR3 sequence is CATSSRQGANYGYTF. In nucleotides, the CDR3 is TGTGCCACCAGCAGCCGACAGGGAGCTAACTATGGCTACACCTTC.

This clone appeared once. The V gene is TRBV7-2, the J gene TRBJ2-7, with TRBD2 matching over 12 bases. Germline lookup yields CDR1 SGHTA and CDR2 FQGNSA. J was trimmed by 0 bases and V by 3 bases; bases with no gene match: 6. CDR3 length: 17 amino acids. DNA for the CDR3: TGTGCCAGCAGCTTCGGACTAGCGGGACTGAGCTCCTACGAGCAGTACTTC. Its translation: CASSFGLAGLSSYEQYF.

The rearrangement uses TRBV28 and TRBJ1-1; D perhaps matches TRBD1 (5 bases). The CDR3 runs 14 residues. Trimming took 6 bases from V and 2 from J, leaving 13 bases between them. Germline V gene lookup returns CDR1 MDHEN and CDR2 SYDVKM. In nucleotides, the CDR3 is TGTGCCAGCAGGGAAGGGGTACTCAACACTGAAGCTTTCTTT. Protein product: CASREGVLNTEAFF.

CDR3 DNA sequence: TGTGCCAGCAGTTTATACAAGGGCTGGGCCGAAAAACTGTTTTTT. Its protein is CASSLYKGWAEKLFF. The V and J genes are TRBV28 and TRBJ1-4; D unclear. V was trimmed by 1 base and J by 8 bases, leaving 14 bases between them. CDR1 and CDR2 from the germline V gene are MDHEN and SYDVKM. CDR3 size: 15 residues.